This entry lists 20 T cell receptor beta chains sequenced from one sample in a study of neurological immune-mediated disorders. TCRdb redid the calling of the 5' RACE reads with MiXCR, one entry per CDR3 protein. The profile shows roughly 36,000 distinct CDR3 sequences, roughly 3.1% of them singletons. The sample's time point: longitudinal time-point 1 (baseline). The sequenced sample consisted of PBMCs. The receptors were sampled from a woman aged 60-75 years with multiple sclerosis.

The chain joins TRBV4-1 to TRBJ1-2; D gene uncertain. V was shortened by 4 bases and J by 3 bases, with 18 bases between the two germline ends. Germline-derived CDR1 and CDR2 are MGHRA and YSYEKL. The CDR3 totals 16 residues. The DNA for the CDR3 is TGCGCCAGCAGCCTTGGACCGGGCCAAGAGTACTATGGCTACACCTTC. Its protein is CASSLGPGQEYYGYTF.

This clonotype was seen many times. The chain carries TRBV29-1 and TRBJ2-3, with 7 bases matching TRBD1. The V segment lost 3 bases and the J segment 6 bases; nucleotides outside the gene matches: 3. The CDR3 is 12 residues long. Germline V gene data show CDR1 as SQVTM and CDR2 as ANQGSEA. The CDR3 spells CSVEKGADTQYF. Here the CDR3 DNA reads TGCAGCGTTGAGAAGGGGGCCGATACGCAGTATTTT.

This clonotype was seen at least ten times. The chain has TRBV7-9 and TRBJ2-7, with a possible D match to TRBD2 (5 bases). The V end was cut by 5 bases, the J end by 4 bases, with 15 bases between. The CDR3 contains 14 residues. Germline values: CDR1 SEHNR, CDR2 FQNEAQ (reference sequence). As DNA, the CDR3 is TGTGCCAGCAGCCTAGGATCCGGGAATTACGAGCAGTACTTC. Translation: CASSLGSGNYEQYF.

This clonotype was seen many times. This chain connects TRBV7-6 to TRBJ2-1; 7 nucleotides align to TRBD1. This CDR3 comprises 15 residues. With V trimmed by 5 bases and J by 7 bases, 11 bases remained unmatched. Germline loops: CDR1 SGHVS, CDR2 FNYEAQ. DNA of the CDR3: TGTGCCAGCAGCCCACCTTTGGAACAGGGGAATGAGCAGTTCTTC. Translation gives CASSPPLEQGNEQFF.

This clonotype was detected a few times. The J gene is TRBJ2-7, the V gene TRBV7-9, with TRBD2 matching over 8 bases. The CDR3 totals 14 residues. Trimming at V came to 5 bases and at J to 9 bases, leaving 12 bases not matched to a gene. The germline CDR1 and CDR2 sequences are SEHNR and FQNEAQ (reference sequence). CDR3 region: CASSAGGAGTMQYF. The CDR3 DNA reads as TGTGCCAGCAGCGCCGGGGGGGCAGGGACCATGCAGTACTTC.

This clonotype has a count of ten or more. CDR3 protein: CASSYRGPTDTQYF. In DNA form, the CDR3 reads TGCGCCAGCAGCTACAGGGGGCCCACAGATACGCAGTATTTT. The chain couples TRBV5-1 to TRBJ2-3; 9 positions agree with TRBD1. The V and J ends lost 3 bases and 2 bases, in that order; junction bases with no gene match: 1. This CDR3 comprises 14 residues. Germline loops: CDR1 SGHRS, CDR2 YFSETQ.

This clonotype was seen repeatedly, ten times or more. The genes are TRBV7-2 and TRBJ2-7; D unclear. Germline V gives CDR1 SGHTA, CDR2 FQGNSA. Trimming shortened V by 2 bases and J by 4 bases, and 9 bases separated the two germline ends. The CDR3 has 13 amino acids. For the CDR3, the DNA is TGTGCCAGCAGCTTACGGGCAGTTTACGAGCAGTACTTC. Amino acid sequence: CASSLRAVYEQYF. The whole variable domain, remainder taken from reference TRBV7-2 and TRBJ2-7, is GAGVSQSPSNKVTEKGKDVELRCDPISGHTALYWYRQSLGQGLEFLIYFQGNSAPDKSGLPSDRFSAERTGGSVSTLTIQRTQQEDSAVYLCASSLRAVYEQYFGPGTRLTVT.

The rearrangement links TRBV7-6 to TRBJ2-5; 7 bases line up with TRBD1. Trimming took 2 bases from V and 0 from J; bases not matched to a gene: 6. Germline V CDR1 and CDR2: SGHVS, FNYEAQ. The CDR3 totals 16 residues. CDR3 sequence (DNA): TGTGCCAGCAGCTTAACGGACAGGTTGTACCAAGAGACCCAGTACTTC. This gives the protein CASSLTDRLYQETQYF.

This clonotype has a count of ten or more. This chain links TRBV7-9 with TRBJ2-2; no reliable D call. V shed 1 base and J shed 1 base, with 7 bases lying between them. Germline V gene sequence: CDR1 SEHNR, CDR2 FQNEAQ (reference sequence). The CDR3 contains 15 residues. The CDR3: CASSLVMGNTGELFF. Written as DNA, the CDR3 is TGTGCCAGCAGCTTAGTGATGGGGAACACCGGGGAGCTGTTTTTT.

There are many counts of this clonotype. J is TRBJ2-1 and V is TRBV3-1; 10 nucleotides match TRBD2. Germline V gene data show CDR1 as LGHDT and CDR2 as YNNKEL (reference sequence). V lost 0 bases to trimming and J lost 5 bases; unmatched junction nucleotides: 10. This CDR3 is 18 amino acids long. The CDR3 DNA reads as TGTGCCAGCAGCCAAGAGGGGGCCCTAGCGGGAGTAGACAATGAGCAGTTCTTC. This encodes CASSQEGALAGVDNEQFF.

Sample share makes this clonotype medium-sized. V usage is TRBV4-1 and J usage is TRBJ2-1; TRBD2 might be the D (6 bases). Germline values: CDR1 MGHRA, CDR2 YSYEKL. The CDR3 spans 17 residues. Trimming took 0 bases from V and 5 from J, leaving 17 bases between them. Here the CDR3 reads CASSQDWERGRNNEQFF. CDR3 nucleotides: TGCGCCAGCAGCCAAGATTGGGAACGGGGGAGAAACAATGAGCAGTTCTTC.

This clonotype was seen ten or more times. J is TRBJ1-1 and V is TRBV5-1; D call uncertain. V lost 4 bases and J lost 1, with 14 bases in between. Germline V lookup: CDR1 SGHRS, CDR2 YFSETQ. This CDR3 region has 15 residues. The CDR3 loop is CASSPDGRSNTEAFF. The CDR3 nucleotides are TGCGCCAGCAGCCCGGATGGACGGTCGAACACTGAAGCTTTCTTT.

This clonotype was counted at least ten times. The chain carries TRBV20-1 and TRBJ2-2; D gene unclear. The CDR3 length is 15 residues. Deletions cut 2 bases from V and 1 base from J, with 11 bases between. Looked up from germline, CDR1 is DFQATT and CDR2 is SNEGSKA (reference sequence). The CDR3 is CSARLRKLNTGELFF. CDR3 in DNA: TGCAGTGCTAGACTTCGGAAACTGAACACCGGGGAGCTGTTTTTT.

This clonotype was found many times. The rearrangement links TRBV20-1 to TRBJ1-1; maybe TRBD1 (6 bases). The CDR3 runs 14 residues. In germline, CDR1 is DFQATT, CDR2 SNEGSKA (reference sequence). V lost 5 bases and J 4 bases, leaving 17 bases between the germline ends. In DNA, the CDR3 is TGCAGTGCTCCCAAAGGGGGGGCCGGCACTGAAGCTTTCTTT. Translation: CSAPKGGAGTEAFF.

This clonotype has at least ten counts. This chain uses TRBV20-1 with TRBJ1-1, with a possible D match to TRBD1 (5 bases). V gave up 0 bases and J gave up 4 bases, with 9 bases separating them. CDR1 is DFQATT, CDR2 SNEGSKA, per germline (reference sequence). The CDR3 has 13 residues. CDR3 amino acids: CSARDQGGTEAFF. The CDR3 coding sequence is TGCAGTGCTAGAGACCAGGGTGGCACTGAAGCTTTCTTT.

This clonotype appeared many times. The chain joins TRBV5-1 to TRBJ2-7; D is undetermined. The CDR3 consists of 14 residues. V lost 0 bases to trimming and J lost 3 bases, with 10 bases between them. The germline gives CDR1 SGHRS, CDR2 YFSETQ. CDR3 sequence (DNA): TGCGCCAGCAGCTTGGCCAGTATTAACTACGAGCAGTACTTC. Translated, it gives CASSLASINYEQYF.

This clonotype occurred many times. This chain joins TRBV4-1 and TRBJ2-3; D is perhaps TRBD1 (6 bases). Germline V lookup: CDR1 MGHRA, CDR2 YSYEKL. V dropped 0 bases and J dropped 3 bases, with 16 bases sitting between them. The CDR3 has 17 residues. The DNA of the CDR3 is TGCGCCAGCAGCCAAGAGAGGGGGACGTGGGTAACAGATACGCAGTATTTT. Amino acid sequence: CASSQERGTWVTDTQYF.

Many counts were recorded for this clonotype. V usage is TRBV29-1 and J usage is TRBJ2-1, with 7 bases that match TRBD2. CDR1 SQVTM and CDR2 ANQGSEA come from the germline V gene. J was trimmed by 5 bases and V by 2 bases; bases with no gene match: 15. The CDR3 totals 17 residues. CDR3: CSVENRRSRGGNNEQFF. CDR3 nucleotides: TGCAGCGTTGAAAATCGGCGGAGTCGCGGGGGAAACAATGAGCAGTTCTTC.

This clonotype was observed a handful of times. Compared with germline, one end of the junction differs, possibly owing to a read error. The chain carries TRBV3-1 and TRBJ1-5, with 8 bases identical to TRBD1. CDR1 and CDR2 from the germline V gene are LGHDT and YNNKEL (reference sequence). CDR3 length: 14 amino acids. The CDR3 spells CASSQAGGGQPQNF. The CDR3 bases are TGTGCCAGCAGCCAAGCAGGGGGCGGGCAGCCCCAGAATTTT.

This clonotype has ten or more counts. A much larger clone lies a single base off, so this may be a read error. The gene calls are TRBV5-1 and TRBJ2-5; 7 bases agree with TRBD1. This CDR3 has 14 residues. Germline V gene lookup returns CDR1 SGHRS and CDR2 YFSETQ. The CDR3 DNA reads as TGCGCCAGCAGCTCGCGACAGGGCCAAGAGACCAAGTACTTC. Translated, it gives CASSSRQGQETKYF.